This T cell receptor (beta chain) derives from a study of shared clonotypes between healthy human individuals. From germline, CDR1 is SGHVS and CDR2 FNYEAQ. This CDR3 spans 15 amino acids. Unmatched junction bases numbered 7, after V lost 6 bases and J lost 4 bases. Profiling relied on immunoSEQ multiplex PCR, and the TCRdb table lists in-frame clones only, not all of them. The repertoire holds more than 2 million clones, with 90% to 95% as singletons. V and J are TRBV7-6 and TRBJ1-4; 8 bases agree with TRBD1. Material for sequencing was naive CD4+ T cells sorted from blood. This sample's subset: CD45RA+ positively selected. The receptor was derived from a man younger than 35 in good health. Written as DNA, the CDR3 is TGTGCCAGCAGTTCGACAGGGGCGAGTAATGAAAAACTGTTTTTT. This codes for CASSSTGASNEKLFF.